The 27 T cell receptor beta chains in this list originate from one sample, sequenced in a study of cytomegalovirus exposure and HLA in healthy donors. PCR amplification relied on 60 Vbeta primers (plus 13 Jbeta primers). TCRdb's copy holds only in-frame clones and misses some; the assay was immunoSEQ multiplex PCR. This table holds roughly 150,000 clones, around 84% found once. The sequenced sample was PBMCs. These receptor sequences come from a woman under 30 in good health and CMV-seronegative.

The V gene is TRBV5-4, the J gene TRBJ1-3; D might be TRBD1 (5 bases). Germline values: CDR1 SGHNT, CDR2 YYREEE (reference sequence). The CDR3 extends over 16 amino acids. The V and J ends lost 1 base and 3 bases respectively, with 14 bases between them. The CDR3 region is CASSLWSGFGGNTIYF. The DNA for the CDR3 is TGTGCCAGCAGCTTGTGGTCAGGGTTTGGTGGAAACACCATATATTTT.

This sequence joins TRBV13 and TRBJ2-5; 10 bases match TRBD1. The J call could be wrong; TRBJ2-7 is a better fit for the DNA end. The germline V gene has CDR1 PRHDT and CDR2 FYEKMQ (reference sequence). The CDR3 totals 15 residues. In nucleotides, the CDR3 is TGTGCCAGCAGCCAGATGGGACAGGGGCTCTACGAGCAGTACTTC. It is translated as CASSQMGQGLYEQYF.

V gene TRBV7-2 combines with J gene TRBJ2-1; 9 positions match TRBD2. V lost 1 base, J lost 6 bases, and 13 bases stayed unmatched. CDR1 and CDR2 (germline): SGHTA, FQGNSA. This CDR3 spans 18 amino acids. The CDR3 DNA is TGTGCCAGCAGCTTAGTGGCTAGCGGGACCACCAGGAGCAATGAGCAGTTCTTC. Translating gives CASSLVASGTTRSNEQFF.

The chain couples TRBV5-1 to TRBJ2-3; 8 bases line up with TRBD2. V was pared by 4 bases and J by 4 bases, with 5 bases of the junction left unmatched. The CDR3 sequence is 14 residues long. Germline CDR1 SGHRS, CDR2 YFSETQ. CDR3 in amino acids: CASSREGFSDTQYF. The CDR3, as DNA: TGCGCCAGCAGCCGGGAGGGGTTTTCAGATACGCAGTATTTT.

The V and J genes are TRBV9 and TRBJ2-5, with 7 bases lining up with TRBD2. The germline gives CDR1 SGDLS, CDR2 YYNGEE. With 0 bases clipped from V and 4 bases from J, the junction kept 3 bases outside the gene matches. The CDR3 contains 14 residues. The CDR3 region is CASSVGGGRETQYF. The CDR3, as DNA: TGTGCCAGCAGCGTAGGGGGAGGGCGAGAGACCCAGTACTTC.

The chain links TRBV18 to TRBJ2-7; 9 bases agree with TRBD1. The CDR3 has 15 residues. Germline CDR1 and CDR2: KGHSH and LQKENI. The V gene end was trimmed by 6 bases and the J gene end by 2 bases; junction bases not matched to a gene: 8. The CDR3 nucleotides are TGTGCCAGCTCTCAAGGGACAGGGAGTACCTACGAGCAGTACTTC. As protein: CASSQGTGSTYEQYF.

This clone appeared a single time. CDR3 coding DNA: TGTGCCAGCACAGTGAGGTGGGAGCAGTACTTC. Translation gives CASTVRWEQYF. The V gene is TRBV2, the J gene TRBJ2-5; D is perhaps TRBD2 (5 bases). This CDR3 spans 11 amino acids. The germline gives CDR1 SNHLY, CDR2 FYNNEI. V gave up 7 bases and J gave up 11 bases, with 14 bases separating them.

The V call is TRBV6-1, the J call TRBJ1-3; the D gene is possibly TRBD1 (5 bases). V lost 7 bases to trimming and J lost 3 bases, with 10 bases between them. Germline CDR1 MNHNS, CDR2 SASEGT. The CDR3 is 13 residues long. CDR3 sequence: CASNSGDGNTIYF. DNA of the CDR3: TGTGCCAGCAACTCGGGGGATGGAAACACCATATATTTT.

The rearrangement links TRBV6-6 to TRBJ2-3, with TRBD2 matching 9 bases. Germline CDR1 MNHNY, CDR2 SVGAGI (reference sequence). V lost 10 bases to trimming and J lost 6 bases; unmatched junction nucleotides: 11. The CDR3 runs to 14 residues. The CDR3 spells CAISGGGLGDTQYF. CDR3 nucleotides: TGTGCCATTAGCGGGGGCGGCCTGGGGGATACGCAGTATTTT.

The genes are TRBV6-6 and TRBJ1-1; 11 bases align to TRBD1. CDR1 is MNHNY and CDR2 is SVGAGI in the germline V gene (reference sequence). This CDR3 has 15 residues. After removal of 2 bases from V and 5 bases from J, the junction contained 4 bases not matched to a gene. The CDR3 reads CASSYRDRGGTEAFF. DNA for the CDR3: TGTGCCAGCAGTTACCGGGACAGGGGGGGAACTGAAGCTTTCTTT.

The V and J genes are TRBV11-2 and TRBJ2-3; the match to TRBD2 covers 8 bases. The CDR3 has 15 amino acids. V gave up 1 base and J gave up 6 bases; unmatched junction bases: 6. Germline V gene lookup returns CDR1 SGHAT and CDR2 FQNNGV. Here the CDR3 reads CASSLGGPGGDTQYF. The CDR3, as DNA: TGTGCCAGCAGCTTAGGCGGGCCGGGAGGGGATACGCAGTATTTT.

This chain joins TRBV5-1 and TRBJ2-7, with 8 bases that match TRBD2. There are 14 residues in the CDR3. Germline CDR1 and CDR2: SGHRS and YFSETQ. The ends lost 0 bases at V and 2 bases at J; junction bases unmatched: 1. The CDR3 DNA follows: TGCGCCAGCAGCTTGGCGCGGGGGGCCTACGAGCAGTACTTC. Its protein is CASSLARGAYEQYF.

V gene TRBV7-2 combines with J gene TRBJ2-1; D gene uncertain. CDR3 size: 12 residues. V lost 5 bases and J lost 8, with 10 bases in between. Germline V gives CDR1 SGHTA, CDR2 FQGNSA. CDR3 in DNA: TGTGCCAGCAGCCCAACATTGGATGAGCAGTTCTTC. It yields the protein CASSPTLDEQFF.

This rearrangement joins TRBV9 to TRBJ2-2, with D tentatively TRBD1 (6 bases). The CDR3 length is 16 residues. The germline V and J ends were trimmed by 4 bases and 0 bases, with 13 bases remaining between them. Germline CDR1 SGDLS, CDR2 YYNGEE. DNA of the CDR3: TGTGCCAGCAGCAGGCCGGGACAAGCGAACACCGGGGAGCTGTTTTTT. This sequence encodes CASSRPGQANTGELFF.

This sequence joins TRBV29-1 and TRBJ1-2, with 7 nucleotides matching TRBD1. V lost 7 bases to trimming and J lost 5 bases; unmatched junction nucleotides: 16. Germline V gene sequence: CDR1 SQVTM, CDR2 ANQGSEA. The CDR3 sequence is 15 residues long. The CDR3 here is CSAWGDRESRYGYTF. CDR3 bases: TGCAGCGCCTGGGGAGACAGGGAGAGTAGGTATGGCTACACCTTC. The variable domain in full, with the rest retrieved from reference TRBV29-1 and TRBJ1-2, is SAVISQKPSRDICQRGTSLTIQCQVDSQVTMMFWYRQQPGQSLTLIATANQGSEATYESGFVIDKFPISRPNLTFSTLTVSNMSPEDSSIYLCSAWGDRESRYGYTFGSGTRLTVV.

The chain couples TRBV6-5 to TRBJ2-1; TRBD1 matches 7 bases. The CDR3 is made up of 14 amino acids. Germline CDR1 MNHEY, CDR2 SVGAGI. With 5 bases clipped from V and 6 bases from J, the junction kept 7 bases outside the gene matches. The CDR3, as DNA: TGTGCCAGCAGTCGACAGGGAAGCCGCAATGAGCAGTTCTTC. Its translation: CASSRQGSRNEQFF.

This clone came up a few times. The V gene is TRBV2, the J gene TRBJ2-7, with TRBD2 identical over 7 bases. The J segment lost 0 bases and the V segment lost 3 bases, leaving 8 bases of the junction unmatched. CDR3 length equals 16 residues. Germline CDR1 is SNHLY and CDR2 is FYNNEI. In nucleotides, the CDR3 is TGTGCCAGCAGTGAGGTATTGGGACTAAGCTCCTACGAGCAGTACTTC. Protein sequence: CASSEVLGLSSYEQYF.

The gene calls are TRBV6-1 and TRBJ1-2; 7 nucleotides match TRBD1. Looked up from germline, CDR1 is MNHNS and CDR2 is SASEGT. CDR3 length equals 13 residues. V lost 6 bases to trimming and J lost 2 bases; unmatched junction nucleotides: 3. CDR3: CASSGTANYGYTF. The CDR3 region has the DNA TGTGCCAGCAGCGGGACAGCCAACTATGGCTACACCTTC.

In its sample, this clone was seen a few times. CDR3 nucleotide sequence: TGTGCCATCTCAGGGTCGAGCTATGGCTACACCTTC. It specifies CAISGSSYGYTF. This chain links TRBV10-3 with TRBJ1-2; D might be TRBD1 (5 bases). Looked up from germline, CDR1 is ENHRY and CDR2 is SYGVKD. The CDR3 sequence is 12 residues long. The V and J ends lost 8 bases and 4 bases respectively, with 11 bases between them.

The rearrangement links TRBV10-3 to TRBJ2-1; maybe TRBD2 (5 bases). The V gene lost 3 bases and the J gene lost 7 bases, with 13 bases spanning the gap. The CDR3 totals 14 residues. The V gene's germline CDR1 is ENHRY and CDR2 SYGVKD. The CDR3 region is CAISEALDSNEQFF. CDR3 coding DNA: TGTGCCATCAGTGAAGCACTAGATTCTAATGAGCAGTTCTTC.

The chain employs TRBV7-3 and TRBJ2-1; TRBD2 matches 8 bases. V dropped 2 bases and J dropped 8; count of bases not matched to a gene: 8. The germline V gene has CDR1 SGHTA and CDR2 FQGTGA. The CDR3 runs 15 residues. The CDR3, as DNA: TGTGCCAGCAGCTTATTTACGGGAGGGCCCTATGAGCAGTTCTTC. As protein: CASSLFTGGPYEQFF.

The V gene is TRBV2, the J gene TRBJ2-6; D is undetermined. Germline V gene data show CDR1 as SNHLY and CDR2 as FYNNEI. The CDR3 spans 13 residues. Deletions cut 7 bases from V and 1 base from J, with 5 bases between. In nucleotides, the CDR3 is TGTGCCAGCACGTCGTCTGGGGCCAACGTCCTGACTTTC. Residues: CASTSSGANVLTF.

DNA of the CDR3: TGTGCCAGCAGGCCCCCTAGCGGCCACACAGATACGCAGTATTTT. It encodes CASRPPSGHTDTQYF. This rearrangement joins TRBV2 to TRBJ2-3; 7 nucleotides align to TRBD2. Germline V gene lookup returns CDR1 SNHLY and CDR2 FYNNEI. The trim removed 6 bases at V and 2 bases at J, leaving 8 bases unmatched. CDR3 length equals 15 residues.

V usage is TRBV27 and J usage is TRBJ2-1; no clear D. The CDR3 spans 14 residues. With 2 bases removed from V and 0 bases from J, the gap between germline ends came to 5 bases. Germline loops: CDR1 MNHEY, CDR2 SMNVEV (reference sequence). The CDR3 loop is CASSLSRSYNEQFF. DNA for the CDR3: TGTGCCAGCAGTTTAAGCCGCTCCTACAATGAGCAGTTCTTC.

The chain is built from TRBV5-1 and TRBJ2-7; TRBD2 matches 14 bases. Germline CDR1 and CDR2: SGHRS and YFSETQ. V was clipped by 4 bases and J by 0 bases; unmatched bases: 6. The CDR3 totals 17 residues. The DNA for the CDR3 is TGCGCCAGCAGCCTCGGACTAGCGGGAGGAAGCTCCTACGAGCAGTACTTC. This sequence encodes CASSLGLAGGSSYEQYF.

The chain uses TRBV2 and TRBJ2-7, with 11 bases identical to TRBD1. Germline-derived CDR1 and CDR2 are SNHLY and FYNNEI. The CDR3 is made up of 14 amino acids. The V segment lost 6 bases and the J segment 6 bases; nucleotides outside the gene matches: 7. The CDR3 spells CASSRTGGLREQYF. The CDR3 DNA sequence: TGTGCCAGCAGCCGGACAGGGGGCCTTCGCGAGCAGTACTTC.

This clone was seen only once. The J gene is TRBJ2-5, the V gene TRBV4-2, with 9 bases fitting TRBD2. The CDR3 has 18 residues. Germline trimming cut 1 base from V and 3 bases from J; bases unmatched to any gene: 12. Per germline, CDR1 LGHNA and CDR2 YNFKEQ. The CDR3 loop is CASSQGGRSSGVKETQYF. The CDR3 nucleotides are TGTGCCAGCAGCCAAGGGGGTCGGTCTAGCGGGGTTAAAGAGACCCAGTACTTC.